These T cell receptor beta chains were read from a single sample in a study of blood T cell repertoires in COVID-19. The repertoire was sequenced with immunoSEQ multiplex PCR; TCRdb's copy has only in-frame clones and lacks some. The profile shows 280,000 or so clones, approximately 85% of them singletons. Sequences were obtained from PBMCs or T cells enriched from blood (not recorded which). All receptors come from a man aged 25-45 years who had recovered from COVID-19. The CDR3 runs from the conserved cysteine through the conserved F or W. A D gene is named only where the DNA matches it firmly. Clone size is not always given. Where it is, it says once, few, many or a class for expanded clones.

j_call: TRBJ1-5; clone_size: -; d_call: -; v_call: TRBV7-9; cdr3_aa: CASSLDGTRNQPQHF; cdr3_nt: TGTGCCAGCAGCTTAGATGGGACTCGAAATCAGCCCCAGCATTTT
j_call: TRBJ1-5; clone_size: -; d_call: TRBD1; v_call: TRBV15; cdr3_aa: CATSRGTGVRHQPQHF; cdr3_nt: TGTGCCACCAGCCGGGGGACAGGGGTAAGGCATCAGCCCCAGCATTTT
j_call: TRBJ2-7; clone_size: -; d_call: -; v_call: TRBV18; cdr3_aa: CASSPLPNTGQGYEQYF; cdr3_nt: TGTGCCAGCTCACCCCTCCCTAATACAGGGCAGGGGTACGAGCAGTACTTC
j_call: TRBJ2-3; clone_size: -; d_call: TRBD1; v_call: TRBV7-8; cdr3_aa: CASTTRGTGRDTQYF; cdr3_nt: TGTGCCAGCACCACCCGGGGGACAGGGCGGGATACGCAGTATTTT
j_call: TRBJ1-3; clone_size: -; d_call: -; v_call: TRBV30; cdr3_aa: CAWRQPGNTIYF; cdr3_nt: TGTGCCTGGAGACAGCCTGGAAACACCATATATTTT
j_call: TRBJ1-6; clone_size: -; d_call: -; v_call: TRBV5-1; cdr3_aa: CASSYGTQDTNSPLHF; cdr3_nt: TGCGCCAGCAGCTACGGGACACAGGATACTAATTCACCCCTCCACTTT
j_call: TRBJ2-1; clone_size: -; d_call: -; v_call: TRBV9; cdr3_aa: CASSVGINRGYNEQFF; cdr3_nt: TGTGCCAGCAGCGTAGGAATAAACAGAGGGTACAATGAGCAGTTCTTC
j_call: TRBJ2-7; clone_size: -; d_call: TRBD1; v_call: TRBV19; cdr3_aa: CASRRAAQGVYEQYF; cdr3_nt: TGTGCCAGTAGGAGGGCCGCGCAGGGGGTCTACGAGCAGTACTTC
j_call: TRBJ1-2; clone_size: -; d_call: TRBD1; v_call: TRBV30; cdr3_aa: CASQRTGEHGYTF; cdr3_nt: TGTGCCTCCCAACGGACAGGGGAGCATGGCTACACCTTC
j_call: TRBJ2-7; clone_size: once; d_call: -; v_call: TRBV18; cdr3_aa: CASSGGYSYEQYF; cdr3_nt: TGTGCCAGCTCAGGAGGGTACTCCTACGAGCAGTACTTC
j_call: TRBJ1-2; clone_size: once; d_call: -; v_call: TRBV7-6; cdr3_aa: CASSLGLRDGYTF; cdr3_nt: TGTGCCAGCAGCTTAGGTTTACGGGATGGCTACACCTTC
j_call: TRBJ2-5; clone_size: -; d_call: TRBD2; v_call: TRBV2; cdr3_aa: CASSPGLAGSETQYF; cdr3_nt: TGTGCCAGCAGTCCGGGACTAGCGGGTTCAGAGACCCAGTACTTC
j_call: TRBJ2-2; clone_size: -; d_call: -; v_call: TRBV5-6; cdr3_aa: CASSRSLFTGELFF; cdr3_nt: TGTGCCAGCAGCCGGTCACTGTTCACCGGGGAGCTGTTTTTT
j_call: TRBJ1-1; clone_size: -; d_call: -; v_call: TRBV5-6; cdr3_aa: CASSYDTRNTEAFF; cdr3_nt: TGTGCCAGCAGCTACGACACCCGGAACACTGAAGCTTTCTTT
j_call: TRBJ2-5; clone_size: -; d_call: TRBD2; v_call: TRBV5-4; cdr3_aa: CASSGGTSGGPLQETQYF; cdr3_nt: TGTGCCAGCAGCGGAGGGACTAGCGGGGGGCCCTTACAAGAGACCCAGTACTTC
j_call: TRBJ1-2; clone_size: -; d_call: -; v_call: TRBV2; cdr3_aa: CASSENPGRGYGYTF; cdr3_nt: TGTGCCAGCAGTGAAAACCCCGGGAGGGGCTATGGCTACACCTTC
j_call: TRBJ1-2; clone_size: once; d_call: -; v_call: TRBV4-2; cdr3_aa: CASTDGRNPLNYGYTF; cdr3_nt: TGTGCCAGCACGGACGGGAGAAACCCGCTAAACTATGGCTACACCTTC
j_call: TRBJ1-1; clone_size: few; d_call: -; v_call: TRBV19; cdr3_aa: CASSIKERTEAFF; cdr3_nt: TGTGCCAGTAGTATAAAGGAGAGGACTGAAGCTTTCTTT
j_call: TRBJ2-3; clone_size: -; d_call: -; v_call: TRBV27; cdr3_aa: CASSHRSASTDTQYF; cdr3_nt: TGTGCCAGCAGCCACAGGTCGGCTAGCACAGATACGCAGTATTTT
j_call: TRBJ2-3; clone_size: few; d_call: TRBD2; v_call: TRBV5-1; cdr3_aa: CASRLAGVTDTQYF; cdr3_nt: TGCGCCAGCCGACTAGCGGGGGTCACAGATACGCAGTATTTT
j_call: TRBJ2-3; clone_size: -; d_call: -; v_call: TRBV23-1; cdr3_aa: CASIYSEDTQYF; cdr3_nt: TGCGCCAGCATCTATTCCGAGGATACGCAGTATTTT
j_call: TRBJ1-5; clone_size: -; d_call: -; v_call: TRBV6-1; cdr3_aa: CASSELRGNWGNQPQHF; cdr3_nt: TGTGCCAGCAGTGAATTAAGAGGGAATTGGGGCAATCAGCCCCAGCATTTT
j_call: TRBJ2-1; clone_size: many; d_call: TRBD1; v_call: TRBV2; cdr3_aa: CASRRDRSYEQFF; cdr3_nt: TGTGCCAGCAGACGGGACAGATCCTATGAGCAGTTCTTC
j_call: TRBJ2-1; clone_size: -; d_call: -; v_call: TRBV19; cdr3_aa: CASSIGLTETLYNEQFF; cdr3_nt: TGTGCCAGTAGTATAGGGCTAACAGAGACCCTTTACAATGAGCAGTTCTTC
j_call: TRBJ2-5; clone_size: -; d_call: TRBD1; v_call: TRBV2; cdr3_aa: CASSDGRGQTQYF; cdr3_nt: TGTGCCAGCAGTGACGGCAGGGGGCAGACCCAGTACTTC
j_call: TRBJ1-6; clone_size: -; d_call: -; v_call: TRBV10-1; cdr3_aa: CASSQDSYSPLHF; cdr3_nt: TGCGCCAGCAGTCAGGACTCCTATTCACCCCTCCACTTT
j_call: TRBJ1-4; clone_size: once; d_call: -; v_call: TRBV3-1/TRBV3-2; cdr3_aa: CASSPPANEKLFF; cdr3_nt: TGTGCCAGCAGCCCCCCGGCTAATGAAAAACTGTTTTTT
j_call: TRBJ1-2; clone_size: -; d_call: TRBD1; v_call: TRBV19; cdr3_aa: CASHRGQSYGYTF; cdr3_nt: TGTGCCAGTCACAGGGGGCAGAGCTATGGCTACACCTTC
j_call: TRBJ2-7; clone_size: -; d_call: TRBD1; v_call: TRBV29-1; cdr3_aa: CSVKTGTGRTYEQYF; cdr3_nt: TGCAGCGTCAAAACCGGGACAGGGAGGACCTACGAGCAGTACTTC
j_call: TRBJ1-2; clone_size: -; d_call: TRBD1; v_call: TRBV18; cdr3_aa: CASSPMQGAEGGYTF; cdr3_nt: TGTGCCAGCTCACCTATGCAGGGGGCCGAGGGTGGCTACACCTTC
j_call: TRBJ1-4; clone_size: -; d_call: -; v_call: TRBV2; cdr3_aa: CASSSNRGDEKLFF; cdr3_nt: TGTGCCAGCAGTAGCAACCGGGGTGATGAAAAACTGTTTTTT
j_call: TRBJ1-2; clone_size: -; d_call: TRBD1; v_call: TRBV6-5; cdr3_aa: CATYFRDRGRNGYTF; cdr3_nt: TGTGCCACCTACTTCCGGGACAGGGGGCGGAATGGCTACACCTTC
j_call: TRBJ2-1; clone_size: -; d_call: -; v_call: TRBV7-3; cdr3_aa: CASSSIRGSGDNEQFF; cdr3_nt: TGTGCCAGCAGCTCAATAAGGGGGAGCGGGGACAATGAGCAGTTCTTC
j_call: TRBJ2-7; clone_size: -; d_call: -; v_call: TRBV19; cdr3_aa: CASKSQGLYSYEQYF; cdr3_nt: TGTGCCAGTAAGTCACAGGGTCTTTACTCCTACGAGCAGTACTTC
j_call: TRBJ1-2; clone_size: -; d_call: -; v_call: TRBV29-1; cdr3_aa: CSVESPREFTRGYTF; cdr3_nt: TGCAGCGTTGAATCGCCGAGGGAATTTACTCGTGGCTACACCTTC
j_call: TRBJ2-5; clone_size: -; d_call: TRBD1; v_call: TRBV7-2; cdr3_aa: CASSSKQGIGETQYF; cdr3_nt: TGTGCCAGCAGCTCAAAACAGGGGATAGGGGAGACCCAGTACTTC